This T cell receptor beta chain was found in a study of vaccination and CD4 T cells after COVID-19. Losses at the gene ends were 5 bases for V and 4 bases for J; bases not matched to a gene: 16. The germline gives CDR1 SGHTA, CDR2 FQGNSA. The CDR3 sequence is 17 residues long. The Oncomine TCR Beta short-read assay was applied to DNA of cultured CD4+ T cells. MiXCR, run by TCRdb on the PCR reads, gives a single entry per CDR3 protein. The sample consists of 25,000 to 30,000 distinct CDR3 sequences, approximately 41% of them appearing once. This clonotype was seen more than once but under ten times. Antigen unknown. The time point is: late sampling 161 to 241 days after vaccination in a few convalescent patients. Treatment meaning: approximately 9-day PBMC culture with coronavirus spike peptide pools or control peptides (ViraFEST assay).

V gene TRBV7-2 combines with J gene TRBJ2-7; 8 positions agree with TRBD2. This material consisted of CD4+ T cells from blood, cultured in vitro, taken about 7 months after SARS-CoV-2 vaccination. This sequence originates from a human donor who had recovered from COVID-19. The CDR3 sequence is CASSPRGGGRSVYEQYF. The CDR3 bases are TGTGCCAGCAGCCCCCGGGGCGGGGGGCGCAGTGTGTACGAGCAGTACTTC.